A single sample gave rise to the 12 T cell receptor beta chains below, sequenced in a study of CD8+ T cells in alopecia areata. Isolated RNA was reverse transcribed into cDNA used as the sequencing template. Clones were read by immunoSEQ multiplex PCR, and TCRdb kept only the in-frame ones, dropping some. In the table there are around 160,000 clones, about 87% of which are singletons. This specimen was CD8+ T cells sorted from blood, taken at week 0. These receptors originate from a human donor with alopecia areata.

This clone was detected only once. This rearrangement joins TRBV29-1 to TRBJ2-2; 9 bases map to TRBD2. J was trimmed by 5 bases and V by 5 bases; bases with no gene match: 15. The germline CDR1 and CDR2 sequences are SQVTM and ANQGSEA. The CDR3 totals 17 residues. CDR3 loop: CSVPRVEREVWTGELFF. The CDR3 bases are TGCAGCGTTCCCAGGGTTGAGCGGGAGGTTTGGACCGGGGAGCTGTTTTTT.

J is TRBJ1-1 and V is TRBV7-6; 7 nucleotides line up with TRBD1. The CDR3 has 16 residues. Germline V lookup: CDR1 SGHVS, CDR2 FNYEAQ. J was trimmed by 1 base and V by 1 base; bases with no gene match: 6. DNA of the CDR3: TGTGCCAGCAGCTTAGGGACAGGAGGGGGGAACACTGAAGCTTTCTTT. It specifies CASSLGTGGGNTEAFF.

V gene TRBV11-2 combines with J gene TRBJ2-3, with unresolved D. Germline CDR1 SGHAT, CDR2 FQNNGV. V lost 5 bases and J 5 bases, leaving 11 bases between the germline ends. This CDR3 has 13 amino acids. As DNA, the CDR3 is TGTGCCAGCAGCCCGCACTCCGGAGATACGCAGTATTTT. Translating gives CASSPHSGDTQYF.

This clone appeared a single time. The junction differs from germline at one of its ends, possibly a read error. Within the sample, other DNA sequences also encode this same CDR3. The DNA for the CDR3 is TGTGCCAGTAGCTTGGTCACCAACTTTAACACTGAAGCTTTCTTT. Its protein is CASSLVTNFNTEAFF. This chain links TRBV5-4 with TRBJ1-1; D is unclear. The CDR3 is made up of 15 amino acids. Per the germline V gene, CDR1 is SGHNT and CDR2 is YYREEE (reference sequence).

V usage is TRBV5-1 and J usage is TRBJ2-7, with TRBD1 matching 10 bases. Germline CDR1 and CDR2: SGHRS and YFSETQ. Trimming cost V 2 bases and J 4 bases; bases outside gene matches: 9. CDR3 length: 16 residues. The CDR3 DNA reads TGCGCCAGCAGCTTTGGGACAGGGGTGCAGGTTTACGAGCAGTACTTC. Its translation is CASSFGTGVQVYEQYF.

In the case of this clone: Other nucleotide sequences in the sample specify the same CDR3. The V gene is TRBV29-1, the J gene TRBJ2-7; D is undetermined. The CDR3 length is 11 residues. The germline V and J ends were trimmed by 4 bases and 3 bases, with 7 bases remaining between them. Germline V gene lookup returns CDR1 SQVTM and CDR2 ANQGSEA. CDR3 sequence reads: CSVGQDYEQYF. Here the CDR3 DNA reads TGCAGCGTTGGACAAGACTACGAGCAGTACTTC.

The CDR3 loop reads CASSLATGTSEETQYF. The DNA of the CDR3 is TGCGCCAGCAGCCTAGCGACCGGGACTAGCGAAGAGACCCAGTACTTC. This chain joins TRBV5-1 and TRBJ2-5, with 10 nucleotides matching TRBD2. Germline loops: CDR1 SGHRS, CDR2 YFSETQ. This CDR3 is 16 amino acids long. V lost 4 bases, J lost 3 bases, and 9 bases stayed unmatched.

CDR3 in amino acids: CASSDSRAGHEAFF. CDR3 sequence (DNA): TGTGCCAGCAGTGACTCGAGGGCGGGACATGAAGCTTTCTTT. This chain links TRBV6-4 with TRBJ1-1, with D perhaps TRBD1 (6 bases). CDR3 size: 14 residues. CDR1 is MRHNA and CDR2 is SNTAGT in the germline V gene. V lost 0 bases and J lost 7, with 12 bases in between.

V usage is TRBV11-2 and J usage is TRBJ2-2, with TRBD2 matching over 9 bases. The CDR3 has 15 residues. The V segment lost 5 bases and the J segment 5 bases; nucleotides outside the gene matches: 6. CDR1 and CDR2 from the germline V gene are SGHAT and FQNNGV. CDR3 DNA sequence: TGTGCCAGCAGCAAAGGACTAGCGCGGACCGGGGAGCTGTTTTTT. It encodes CASSKGLARTGELFF.

This chain uses TRBV5-6 with TRBJ2-7; D remains unclear. Germline CDR1 reads SGHDT; CDR2 reads YYEEEE. The CDR3 length is 13 residues. V shed 0 bases and J shed 2 bases, with 6 bases lying between them. The CDR3 DNA sequence: TGTGCCAGCAGCTTGGCAGAAACCTACGAGCAGTACTTC. Its protein product is CASSLAETYEQYF.

This clone was counted many times. The chain uses TRBV2 and TRBJ2-7; D is unresolved. From germline, CDR1 is SNHLY and CDR2 FYNNEI. The CDR3 contains 12 residues. The V end lost 7 bases, the J end lost 3 bases, and 10 bases lay between the germline ends. CDR3 sequence (DNA): TGTGCCAGCATTGCACAAAACTACGAGCAGTACTTC. It is translated as CASIAQNYEQYF.

The rearrangement links TRBV4-1 to TRBJ1-1; D remains unclear. Germline V gives CDR1 MGHRA, CDR2 YSYEKL. Trimming pared 0 bases from V and 7 bases from J, leaving 9 bases between. There are 13 residues in the CDR3. CDR3 sequence reads: CASSQEYSDEAFF. The DNA of the CDR3 is TGCGCCAGCAGCCAAGAGTATAGTGATGAAGCTTTCTTT.